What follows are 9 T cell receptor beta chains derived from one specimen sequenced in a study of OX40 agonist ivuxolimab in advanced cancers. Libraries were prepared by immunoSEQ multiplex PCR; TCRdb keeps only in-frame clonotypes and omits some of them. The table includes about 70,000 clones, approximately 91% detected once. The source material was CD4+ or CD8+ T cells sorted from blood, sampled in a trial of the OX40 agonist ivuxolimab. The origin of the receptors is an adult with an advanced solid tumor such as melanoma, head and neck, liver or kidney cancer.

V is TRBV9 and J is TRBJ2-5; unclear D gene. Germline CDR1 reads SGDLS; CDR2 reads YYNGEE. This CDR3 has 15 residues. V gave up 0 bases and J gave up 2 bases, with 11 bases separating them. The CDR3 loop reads CASSVDGTKQETQYF. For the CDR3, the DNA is TGTGCCAGCAGCGTAGATGGCACCAAACAAGAGACCCAGTACTTC.

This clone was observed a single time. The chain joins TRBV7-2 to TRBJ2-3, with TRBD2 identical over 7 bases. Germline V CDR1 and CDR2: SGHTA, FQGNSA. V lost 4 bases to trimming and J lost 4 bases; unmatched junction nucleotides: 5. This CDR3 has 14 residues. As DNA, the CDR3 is TGTGCCAGCAGCTCGATGGGAGGGGCAGATACGCAGTATTTT. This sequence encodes CASSSMGGADTQYF.

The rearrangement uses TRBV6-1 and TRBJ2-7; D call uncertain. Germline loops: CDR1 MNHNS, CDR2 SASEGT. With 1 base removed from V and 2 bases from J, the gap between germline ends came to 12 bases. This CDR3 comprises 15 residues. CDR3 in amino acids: CASSEGMVLPYEQYF. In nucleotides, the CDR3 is TGTGCCAGCAGTGAAGGGATGGTCCTCCCCTACGAGCAGTACTTC.

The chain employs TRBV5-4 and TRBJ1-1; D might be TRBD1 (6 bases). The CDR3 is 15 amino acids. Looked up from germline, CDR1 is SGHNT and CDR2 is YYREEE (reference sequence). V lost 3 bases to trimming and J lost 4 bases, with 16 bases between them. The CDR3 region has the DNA TGTGCCAGCAGCTCCAACCGACAGGAGGGCACTGAAGCTTTCTTT. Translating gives CASSSNRQEGTEAFF.

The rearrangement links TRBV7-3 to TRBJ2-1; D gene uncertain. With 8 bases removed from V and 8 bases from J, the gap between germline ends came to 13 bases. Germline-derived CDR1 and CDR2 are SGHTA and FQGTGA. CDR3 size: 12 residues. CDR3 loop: CASGPSAYEQFF. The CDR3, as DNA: TGTGCCAGCGGCCCCTCGGCTTATGAGCAGTTCTTC.

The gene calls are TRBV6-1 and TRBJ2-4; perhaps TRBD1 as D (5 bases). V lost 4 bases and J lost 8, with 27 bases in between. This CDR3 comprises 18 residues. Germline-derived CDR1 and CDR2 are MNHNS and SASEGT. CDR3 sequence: CASSVDSHLVPKGDIQYF. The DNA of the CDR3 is TGTGCCAGCAGTGTCGACAGCCACCTGGTCCCAAAAGGCGACATTCAGTACTTC.

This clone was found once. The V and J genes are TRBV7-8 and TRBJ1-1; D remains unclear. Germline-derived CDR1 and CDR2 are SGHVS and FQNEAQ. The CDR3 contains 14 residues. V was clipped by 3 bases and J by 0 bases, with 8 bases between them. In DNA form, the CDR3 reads TGTGCCAGCAGCTTTGGTGTAGTGAACACTGAAGCTTTCTTT. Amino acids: CASSFGVVNTEAFF.

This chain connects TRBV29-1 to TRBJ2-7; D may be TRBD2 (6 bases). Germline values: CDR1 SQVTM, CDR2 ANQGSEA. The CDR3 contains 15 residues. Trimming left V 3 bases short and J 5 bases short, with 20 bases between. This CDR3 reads CSVEGGTLVKDEQYF. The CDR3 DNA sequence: TGCAGCGTTGAGGGTGGGACTCTTGTCAAAGACGAGCAGTACTTC.

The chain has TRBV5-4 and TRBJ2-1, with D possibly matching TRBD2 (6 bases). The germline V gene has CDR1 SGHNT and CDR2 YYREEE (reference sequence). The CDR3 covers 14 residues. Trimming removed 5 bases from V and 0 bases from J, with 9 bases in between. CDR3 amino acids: CASSYSGSYNEQFF. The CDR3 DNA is TGTGCCAGCAGTTATAGCGGCTCCTACAATGAGCAGTTCTTC.